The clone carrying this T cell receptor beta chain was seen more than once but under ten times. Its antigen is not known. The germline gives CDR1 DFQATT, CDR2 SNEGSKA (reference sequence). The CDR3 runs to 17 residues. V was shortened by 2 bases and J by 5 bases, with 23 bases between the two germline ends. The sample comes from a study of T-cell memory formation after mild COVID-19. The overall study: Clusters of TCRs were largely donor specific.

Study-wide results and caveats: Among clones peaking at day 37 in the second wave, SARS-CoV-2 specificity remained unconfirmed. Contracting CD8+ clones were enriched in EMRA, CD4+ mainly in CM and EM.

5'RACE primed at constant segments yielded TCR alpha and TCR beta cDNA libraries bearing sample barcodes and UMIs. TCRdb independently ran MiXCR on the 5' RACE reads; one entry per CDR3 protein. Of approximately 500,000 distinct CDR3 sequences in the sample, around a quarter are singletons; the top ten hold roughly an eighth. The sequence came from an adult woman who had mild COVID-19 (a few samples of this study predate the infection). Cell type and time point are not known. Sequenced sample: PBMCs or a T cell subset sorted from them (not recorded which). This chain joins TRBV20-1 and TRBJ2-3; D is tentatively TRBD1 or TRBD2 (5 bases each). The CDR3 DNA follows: TGCAGTGCTAGATCACTCGACGGGCGGGCAGGGTTAGATACGCAGTATTTT. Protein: CSARSLDGRAGLDTQYF.